This T cell receptor (beta chain) was retrieved from a study of shared clonotypes between healthy human individuals. Study-wide background: CD4 naive cells filled three plates per donor, CD4 memory three, CD8 naive two and CD8 memory one. Study conclusions and caveats: Among the subsets, naive ones generally showed larger estimated richness than memory ones.

The protocol was immunoSEQ multiplex PCR, while the TCRdb copy is restricted to in-frame clones and leaves out a portion. Of approximately 2,000,000 clones in the sample, 90% to 95% were seen once. CD45RO-negative, CCR7-selected cells formed the naive CD8 fraction, which excluded terminally differentiated effector memory CD45RA+ cells. Healthy HIV-negative adults with no recent acute infections or vaccinations were recruited as donors. This CDR3 is 15 amino acids long. Germline-derived CDR1 and CDR2 are SGDLS and YYNGEE. Trimming removed 4 bases at V and 4 bases at J, with 17 bases between. In regard to this clone: What it recognizes is unknown.

The TCR was taken from a man younger than 35 in good health. Some clones in this sample may be carry-over from other donors' samples. The J gene is TRBJ1-2, the V gene TRBV9, with D tentatively TRBD1 (6 bases). The sequenced material came from naive CD8+ T cells from PBMCs. CDR3 nucleotides: TGTGCCAGCAGCCTCCCTTTCAGGGGTGGCTATGGCTACACCTTC. It codes for CASSLPFRGGYGYTF.